This T cell receptor beta chain emerged from a study of blood T cell repertoires in COVID-19. Those enrolled, adults aged roughly 18 to 100 years, came from about two dozen US areas. Participants were placed into cohorts based on the clinical history they reported. Authors' methods: How many nucleated cells were present was estimated from reference gene primer amplification. Profiling relied on immunoSEQ multiplex PCR, and the TCRdb table lists in-frame clones only, not all of them. The DNA gave D and trimming, while V, J and clone size come from that table. The profile shows 300,000 to 400,000 clones, 65% to 90% of them singletons. Source material: PBMCs or T cells enriched from blood (not recorded which). The TCR was taken from a woman aged 40 to 50 with acute COVID-19.

In DNA, the CDR3 is TGTGCCAGCAGCCCTTCTGGAAACACCATATATTTT. Its protein is CASSPSGNTIYF. The rearrangement links TRBV14 to TRBJ1-3; D ambiguous. CDR3 length: 12 residues. The germline CDR1 and CDR2 sequences are SGHDN and FVKESK. The V and J ends lost 4 bases and 1 base respectively, with 2 bases between them.